This T cell receptor (beta chain) was retrieved from a study of blood T cell repertoires in COVID-19. The assay was immunoSEQ multiplex PCR, and TCRdb's table has in-frame clones only and misses some. In the table there are approximately 250,000 clones, approximately 86% of which are singletons. V was trimmed by 2 bases and J by 4 bases, leaving 13 bases between them. CDR3 length equals 15 residues. The V gene's germline CDR1 is LNHDA and CDR2 SQIVND (reference sequence). The clonotype originates from a man aged 40-49 years with active or convalescent COVID-19. Sequenced: peripheral blood. The chain employs TRBV19 and TRBJ2-3; D remains unclear. CDR3: CASSISAQVADTQYF. The CDR3 DNA reads as TGTGCCAGTAGTATATCCGCGCAGGTGGCAGATACGCAGTATTTT.